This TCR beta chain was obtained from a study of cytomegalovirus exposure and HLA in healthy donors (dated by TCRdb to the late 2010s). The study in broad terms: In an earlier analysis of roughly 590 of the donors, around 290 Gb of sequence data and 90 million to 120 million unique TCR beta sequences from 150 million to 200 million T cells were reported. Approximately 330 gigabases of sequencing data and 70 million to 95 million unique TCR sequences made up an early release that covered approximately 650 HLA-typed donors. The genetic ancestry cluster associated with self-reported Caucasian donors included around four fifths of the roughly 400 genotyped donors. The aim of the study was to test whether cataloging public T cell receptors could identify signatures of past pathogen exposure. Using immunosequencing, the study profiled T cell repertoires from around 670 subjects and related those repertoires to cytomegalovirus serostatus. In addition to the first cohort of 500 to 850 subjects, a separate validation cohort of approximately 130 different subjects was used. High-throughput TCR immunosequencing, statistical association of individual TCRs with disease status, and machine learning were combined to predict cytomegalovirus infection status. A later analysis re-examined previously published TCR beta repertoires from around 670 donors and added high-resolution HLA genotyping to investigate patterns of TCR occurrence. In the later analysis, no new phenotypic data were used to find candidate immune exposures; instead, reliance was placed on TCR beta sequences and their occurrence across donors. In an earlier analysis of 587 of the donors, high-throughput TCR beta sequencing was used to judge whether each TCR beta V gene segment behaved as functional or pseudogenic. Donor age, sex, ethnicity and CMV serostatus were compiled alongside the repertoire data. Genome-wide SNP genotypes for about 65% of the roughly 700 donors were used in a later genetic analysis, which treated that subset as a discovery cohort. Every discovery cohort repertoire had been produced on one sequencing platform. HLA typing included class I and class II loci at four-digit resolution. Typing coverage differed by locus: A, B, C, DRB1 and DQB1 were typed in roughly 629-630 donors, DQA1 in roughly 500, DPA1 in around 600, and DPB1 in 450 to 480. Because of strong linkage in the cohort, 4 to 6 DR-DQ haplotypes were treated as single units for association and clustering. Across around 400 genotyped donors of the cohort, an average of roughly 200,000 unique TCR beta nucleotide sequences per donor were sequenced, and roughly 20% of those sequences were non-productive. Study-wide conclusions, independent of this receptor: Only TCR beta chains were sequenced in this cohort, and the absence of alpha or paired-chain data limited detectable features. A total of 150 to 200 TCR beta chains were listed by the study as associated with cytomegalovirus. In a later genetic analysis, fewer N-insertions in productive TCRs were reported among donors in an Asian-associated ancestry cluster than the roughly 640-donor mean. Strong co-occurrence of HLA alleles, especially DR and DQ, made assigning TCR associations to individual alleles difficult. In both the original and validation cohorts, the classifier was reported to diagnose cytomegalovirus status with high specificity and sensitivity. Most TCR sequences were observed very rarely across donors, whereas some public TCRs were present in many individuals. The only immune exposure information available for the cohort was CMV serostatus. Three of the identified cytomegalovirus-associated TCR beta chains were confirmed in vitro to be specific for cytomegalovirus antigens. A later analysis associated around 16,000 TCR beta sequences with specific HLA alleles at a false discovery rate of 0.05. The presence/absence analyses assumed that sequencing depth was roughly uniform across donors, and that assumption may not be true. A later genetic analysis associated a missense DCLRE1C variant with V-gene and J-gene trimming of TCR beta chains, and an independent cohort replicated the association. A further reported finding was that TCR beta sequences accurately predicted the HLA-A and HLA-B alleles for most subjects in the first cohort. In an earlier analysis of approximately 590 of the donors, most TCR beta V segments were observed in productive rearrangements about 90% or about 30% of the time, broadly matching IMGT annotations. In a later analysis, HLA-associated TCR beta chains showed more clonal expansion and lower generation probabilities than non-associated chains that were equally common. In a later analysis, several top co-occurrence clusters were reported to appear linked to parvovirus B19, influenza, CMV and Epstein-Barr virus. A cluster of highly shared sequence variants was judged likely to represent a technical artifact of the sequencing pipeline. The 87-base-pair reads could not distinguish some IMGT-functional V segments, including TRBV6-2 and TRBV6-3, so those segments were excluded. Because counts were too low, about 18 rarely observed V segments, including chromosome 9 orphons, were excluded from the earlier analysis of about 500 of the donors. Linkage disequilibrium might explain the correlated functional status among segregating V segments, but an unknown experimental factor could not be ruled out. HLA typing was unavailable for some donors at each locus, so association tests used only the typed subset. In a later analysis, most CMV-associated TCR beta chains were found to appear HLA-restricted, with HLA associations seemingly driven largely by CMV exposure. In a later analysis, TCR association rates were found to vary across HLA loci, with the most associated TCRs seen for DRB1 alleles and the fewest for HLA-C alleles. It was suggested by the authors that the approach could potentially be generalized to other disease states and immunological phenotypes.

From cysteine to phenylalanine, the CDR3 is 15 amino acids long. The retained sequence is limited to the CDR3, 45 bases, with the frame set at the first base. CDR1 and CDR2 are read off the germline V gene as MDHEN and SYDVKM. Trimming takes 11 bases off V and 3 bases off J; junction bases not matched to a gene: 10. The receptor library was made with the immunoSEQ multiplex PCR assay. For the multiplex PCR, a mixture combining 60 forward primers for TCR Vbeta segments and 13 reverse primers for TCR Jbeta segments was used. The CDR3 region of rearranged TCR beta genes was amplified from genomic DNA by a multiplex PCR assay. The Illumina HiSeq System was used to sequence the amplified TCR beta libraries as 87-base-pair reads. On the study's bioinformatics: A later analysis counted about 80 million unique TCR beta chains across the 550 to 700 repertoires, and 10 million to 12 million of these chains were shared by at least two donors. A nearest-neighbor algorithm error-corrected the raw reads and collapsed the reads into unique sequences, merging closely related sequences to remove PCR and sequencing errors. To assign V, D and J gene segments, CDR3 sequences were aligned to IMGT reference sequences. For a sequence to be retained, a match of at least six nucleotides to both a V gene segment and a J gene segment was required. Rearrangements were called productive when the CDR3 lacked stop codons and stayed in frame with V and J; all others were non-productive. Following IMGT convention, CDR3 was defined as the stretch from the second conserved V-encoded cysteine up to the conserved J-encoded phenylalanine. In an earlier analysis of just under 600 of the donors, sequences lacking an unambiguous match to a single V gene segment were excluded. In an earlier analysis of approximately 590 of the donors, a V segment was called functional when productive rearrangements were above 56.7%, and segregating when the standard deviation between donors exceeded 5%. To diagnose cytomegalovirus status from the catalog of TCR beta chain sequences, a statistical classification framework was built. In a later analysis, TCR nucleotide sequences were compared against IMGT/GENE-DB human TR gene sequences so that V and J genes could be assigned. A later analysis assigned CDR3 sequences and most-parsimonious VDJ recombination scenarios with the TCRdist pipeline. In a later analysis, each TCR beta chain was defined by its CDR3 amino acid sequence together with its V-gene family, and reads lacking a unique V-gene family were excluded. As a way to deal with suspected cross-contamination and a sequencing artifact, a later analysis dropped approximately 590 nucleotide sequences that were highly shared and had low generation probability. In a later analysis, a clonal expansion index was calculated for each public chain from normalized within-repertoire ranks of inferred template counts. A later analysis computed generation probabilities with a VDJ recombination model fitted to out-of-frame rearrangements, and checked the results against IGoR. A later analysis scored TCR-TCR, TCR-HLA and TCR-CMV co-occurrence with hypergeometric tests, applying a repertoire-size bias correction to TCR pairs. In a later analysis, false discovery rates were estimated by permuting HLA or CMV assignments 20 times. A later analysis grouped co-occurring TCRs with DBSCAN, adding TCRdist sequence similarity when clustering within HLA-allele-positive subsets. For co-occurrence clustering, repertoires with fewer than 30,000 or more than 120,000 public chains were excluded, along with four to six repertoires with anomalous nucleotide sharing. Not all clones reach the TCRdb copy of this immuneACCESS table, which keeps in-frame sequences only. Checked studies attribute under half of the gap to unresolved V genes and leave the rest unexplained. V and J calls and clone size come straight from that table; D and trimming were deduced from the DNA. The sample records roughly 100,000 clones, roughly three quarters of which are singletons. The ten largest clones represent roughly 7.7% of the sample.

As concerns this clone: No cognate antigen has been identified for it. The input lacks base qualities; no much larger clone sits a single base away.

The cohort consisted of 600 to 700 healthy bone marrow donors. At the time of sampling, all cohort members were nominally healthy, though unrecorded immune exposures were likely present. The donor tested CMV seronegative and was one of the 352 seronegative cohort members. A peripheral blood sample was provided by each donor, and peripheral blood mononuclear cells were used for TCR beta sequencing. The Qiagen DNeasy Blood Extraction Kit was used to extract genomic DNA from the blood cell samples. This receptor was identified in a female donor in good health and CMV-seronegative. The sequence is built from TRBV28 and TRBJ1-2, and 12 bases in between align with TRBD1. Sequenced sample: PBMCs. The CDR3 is CAGLGTGGADYGYTF. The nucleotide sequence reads TGTGCCGGGTTAGGGACAGGGGGCGCTGACTATGGCTACACCTTC.